The 25 T cell receptor beta chains below all came from one sample that was sequenced in a study of blood T cells in healthy people across ages. A sample-barcoded 5' primer and a J-beta primer mix were used in a second PCR of about 6 to 12 cycles. TCRdb itself ran the 5' RACE reads through MiXCR, one entry per CDR3 protein. The table includes roughly 1,300,000 distinct CDR3 sequences, 59% detected once. Material: blood. These receptors all stem from a man aged 18-30 years in good health.

V usage is TRBV20-1 and J usage is TRBJ2-5, with D tentatively TRBD2 (5 bases). The J call may not be correct, given that the DNA end is closer to TRBJ2-7. The CDR3 is 14 residues long. The germline gives CDR1 DFQATT, CDR2 SNEGSKA (reference sequence). CDR3 sequence reads: CSALGLDVSYEQYF. Here the CDR3 DNA reads TGCAGTGCGCTCGGACTGGATGTCTCTTACGAGCAGTACTTC.

This chain links TRBV2 with TRBJ2-1, with D hard to call. V gave up 2 bases and J gave up 7 bases, with 12 bases separating them. The CDR3 extends over 14 amino acids. Germline-derived CDR1 and CDR2 are SNHLY and FYNNEI. The CDR3 loop is CASSESGPKNEQFF. In nucleotides, the CDR3 is TGTGCCAGCAGTGAAAGTGGCCCTAAAAATGAGCAGTTCTTC.

The rearrangement uses TRBV4-3 and TRBJ2-1; D is perhaps TRBD1 or TRBD2 (5 bases each). V gave up 0 bases and J gave up 12 bases, with 12 bases separating them. This CDR3 spans 13 amino acids. The V gene's germline CDR1 is LGHNA and CDR2 YSLEER. The CDR3 coding sequence is TGCGCCAGCAGCCAAGACCGAGGGGTCAGGCAGTTCTTC. It encodes CASSQDRGVRQFF.

This chain joins TRBV5-1 and TRBJ1-2; 9 bases match TRBD1. J was trimmed by 8 bases and V by 4 bases; bases with no gene match: 12. Germline V CDR1 and CDR2: SGHRS, YFSETQ. CDR3 length equals 15 residues. CDR3 sequence (DNA): TGCGCCAGCAGCCATTACCCACAGGGGGCAGAGGGCTACACCTTC. Translating gives CASSHYPQGAEGYTF.

This chain links TRBV6-4 with TRBJ1-1; 9 nucleotides agree with TRBD1. The junction had 10 bases not matched to a gene; V was cut back by 4 bases and J by 7 bases. Germline values: CDR1 MRHNA, CDR2 SNTAGT. The CDR3 runs to 15 residues. CDR3 in amino acids: CASSATPGQGREAFF. The DNA of the CDR3 is TGTGCCAGCAGTGCTACCCCGGGACAGGGTCGTGAAGCTTTCTTT.

This clonotype was detected only once. This chain links TRBV15 with TRBJ2-7; no firm D call. V was shortened by 0 bases and J by 3 bases, with 6 bases between the two germline ends. Germline CDR1 is LNHNV and CDR2 is YYDKDF (reference sequence). The CDR3 loop spans 13 amino acids. The CDR3 nucleotides are TGTGCCACCAGCAGAGATTGCGGCTACGAGCAGTACTTC. Translating it yields CATSRDCGYEQYF.

The V gene is TRBV6-5, the J gene TRBJ2-4, with D possibly being TRBD1 (6 bases). The germline CDR1 and CDR2 sequences are MNHEY and SVGAGI. The CDR3 has 14 amino acids. V was cut by 7 bases and J by 13 bases, with 23 bases left in between. The CDR3 loop reads CASTSSRGPGEQYF. Written as DNA, the CDR3 is TGTGCCAGCACATCTTCCAGGGGACCTGGGGAGCAGTACTTC.

Only a few counts were recorded for this clonotype. This chain connects TRBV29-1 to TRBJ2-7; either TRBD1 or TRBD2 may supply D (5 bases each). This CDR3 is 12 amino acids long. V lost 6 bases to trimming and J lost 1 base, with 10 bases between them. The germline CDR1 and CDR2 sequences are SQVTM and ANQGSEA. Here the CDR3 DNA reads TGCAGCGTACGGGACGGTTCCTACGAGCAGTACTTC. It codes for CSVRDGSYEQYF.

This clonotype showed up just once. The rearrangement links TRBV4-1 to TRBJ1-2; no clear D. The germline CDR1 and CDR2 sequences are MGHRA and YSYEKL. The CDR3 has 16 residues. V shed 3 bases and J shed 0 bases, with 14 bases lying between them. The CDR3 coding sequence is TGCGCCAGCAGCCAGACAACGGGAAACCCTAACTATGGCTACACCTTC. It encodes CASSQTTGNPNYGYTF.

V and J are TRBV2 and TRBJ2-4, with a tentative D call TRBD1 (6 bases). The CDR3 length is 14 residues. From germline, CDR1 is SNHLY and CDR2 FYNNEI. V was cut by 8 bases and J by 0 bases, with 11 bases left in between. The CDR3 nucleotides are TGTGCCAGCGGACAGTTCCTAGCCAAAAACATTCAGTACTTC. It encodes CASGQFLAKNIQYF.

In its sample, this clonotype was seen a few times. The J gene is TRBJ2-1, the V gene TRBV27, with TRBD2 matching 11 bases. Germline trimming cut 5 bases from V and 5 bases from J; bases unmatched to any gene: 20. The germline gives CDR1 MNHEY, CDR2 SMNVEV (reference sequence). CDR3 length: 20 residues. The CDR3 is CASSHFSLAGGPHTNNEQFF. The CDR3 DNA reads TGTGCCAGCAGTCACTTCAGTTTAGCGGGAGGGCCTCATACGAACAATGAGCAGTTCTTC.

A few counts support this clonotype. The V and J genes are TRBV27 and TRBJ1-4; D perhaps matches TRBD1 (5 bases). There are 14 residues in the CDR3. Looked up from germline, CDR1 is MNHEY and CDR2 is SMNVEV (reference sequence). The V gene lost 2 bases and the J gene lost 7 bases, with 11 bases spanning the gap. The CDR3 is CASSLGAFPEKLFF. The CDR3 DNA is TGTGCCAGCAGTTTAGGGGCCTTCCCTGAAAAACTGTTTTTT. The variable domain in full, completed from reference TRBV27 and TRBJ1-4, reads EAQVTQNPRYLITVTGKKLTVTCSQNMNHEYMSWYRQDPGLGLRQIYYSMNVEVTDKGDVPEGYKVSRKEKRNFPLILESPSPNQTSLYFCASSLGAFPEKLFFGSGTQLSVL.

This clonotype came up once. This chain uses TRBV24-1 with TRBJ2-5, with D unclear. CDR1 and CDR2 from the germline V gene are KGHDR and SFDVKD. The CDR3 length is 18 residues. The germline V and J ends were trimmed by 1 base and 0 bases, with 17 bases remaining between them. This chain's CDR3 is CATSDLGTGHPYQETQYF. The CDR3 region has the DNA TGTGCCACCAGTGATTTAGGTACCGGCCACCCGTACCAAGAGACCCAGTACTTC.

For this clonotype: Relative to the germline gene, one junction end is altered; a read error may explain this. V gene TRBV19 combines with J gene TRBJ2-1, with 8 nucleotides matching TRBD1. The CDR3 contains 12 residues. The germline V gene encodes CDR1 LNHDA and CDR2 SQIVND (reference sequence). The CDR3 spells CASSIGGTGQFF. The CDR3 coding sequence is TGTGCCAGTAGCATAGGGGGGACAGGGCAGTTCTTC.

The V gene is TRBV10-3, the J gene TRBJ1-2; D unclear. The CDR3 runs to 13 residues. Trimming stripped 7 bases from V and 4 bases from J, with 13 bases between. Germline V lookup: CDR1 ENHRY, CDR2 SYGVKD. Here the CDR3 reads CAITTGEIYGYTF. The CDR3, as DNA: TGTGCCATCACTACGGGAGAAATCTATGGCTACACCTTC.

V is TRBV24-1 and J is TRBJ2-1; D is undetermined. The CDR3 runs to 11 residues. V lost 6 bases and J lost 10, with 9 bases in between. Germline V lookup: CDR1 KGHDR, CDR2 SFDVKD. The CDR3 coding sequence is TGTGCCACCAGTTTTGGCCTAGAGCAGTTCTTC. It is translated as CATSFGLEQFF.

Only a few counts were recorded for this clonotype. The V call is TRBV5-6, the J call TRBJ2-4; D uncertain. The CDR3 sequence is 16 residues long. V lost 2 bases and J 0 bases, leaving 12 bases between the germline ends. Germline loops: CDR1 SGHDT, CDR2 YYEEEE. The CDR3 is CASSFGGELAKNIQYF. DNA for the CDR3: TGTGCCAGCAGCTTCGGTGGAGAACTAGCCAAAAACATTCAGTACTTC. Variable domain in full (rest from reference TRBV5-6 and TRBJ2-4): DAGVTQSPTHLIKTRGQQVTLRCSPKSGHDTVSWYQQALGQGPQFIFQYYEEEERQRGNFPDRFSGHQFPNYSSELNVNALLLGDSALYLCASSFGGELAKNIQYFGAGTRLSVL.

This chain uses TRBV27 with TRBJ2-1, with 8 bases identical to TRBD1. V lost 3 bases, J lost 8 bases, and 18 bases stayed unmatched. The CDR3 length is 18 residues. CDR1 is MNHEY and CDR2 is SMNVEV in the germline V gene (reference sequence). This CDR3 is CASSFVPRPGQVEDEQFF. DNA of the CDR3: TGTGCCAGCAGTTTCGTTCCGAGGCCGGGACAGGTAGAGGATGAGCAGTTCTTC.

The V gene is TRBV6-2 or TRBV6-3, the J gene TRBJ2-2; D unresolved. Germline CDR1 MNHEY, CDR2 SVGEGT. The CDR3 length is 13 residues. V lost 3 bases and J lost 5, with 7 bases in between. DNA of the CDR3: TGTGCCAGCAGTTATACGTGGACCGGGGAGCTGTTTTTT. Translating it yields CASSYTWTGELFF.

The chain carries TRBV5-1 and TRBJ1-5; tentative D call: TRBD1 (6 bases). The germline V and J ends were trimmed by 7 bases and 4 bases, with 18 bases remaining between them. The CDR3 has 15 amino acids. Germline-derived CDR1 and CDR2 are SGHRS and YFSETQ. CDR3 loop: CASFPTGPLNQPQHF. CDR3 DNA: TGCGCCAGCTTCCCGACAGGACCATTAAATCAGCCCCAGCATTTT.

The CDR3 sequence is CAISTYDEAFF. Here the CDR3 DNA reads TGTGCCATCAGCACATACGATGAAGCTTTCTTT. This chain joins TRBV10-3 and TRBJ1-1, with unresolved D. The CDR3 is made up of 11 amino acids. V was pared by 6 bases and J by 7 bases, with 9 bases between. The germline gives CDR1 ENHRY, CDR2 SYGVKD.

The chain joins TRBV15 to TRBJ1-5, with 7 bases lining up with TRBD1. The V gene's germline CDR1 is LNHNV and CDR2 YYDKDF (reference sequence). Losses at the gene ends were 5 bases for V and 0 bases for J; bases not matched to a gene: 7. This CDR3 has 16 residues. CDR3 residues: CATSGGRTGSNQPQHF. The CDR3, as DNA: TGTGCCACCAGCGGGGGGAGGACAGGTAGCAATCAGCCCCAGCATTTT. Using reference TRBV15 and TRBJ1-5 for the parts outside the CDR3, the full variable domain is DAMVIQNPRYQVTQFGKPVTLSCSQTLNHNVMYWYQQKSSQAPKLLFHYYDKDFNNEADTPDNFQSRRPNTSFCFLDIRSPGLGDTAMYLCATSGGRTGSNQPQHFGDGTRLSIL.

The chain recombines TRBV21-1 with TRBJ1-1. TRBV21-1 is a pseudogene locus. This CDR3 is 15 amino acids long. The CDR3 protein is CASSKDRKSFTEAFF. The CDR3 region has the DNA TGTGCCAGCAGCAAAGATAGGAAGTCCTTCACTGAAGCTTTCTTT.

The table lists this clonotype with a few counts. V is TRBV6-1 and J is TRBJ2-6; 11 bases fit TRBD1. Germline V CDR1 and CDR2: MNHNS, SASEGT. CDR3 length equals 18 residues. The trim removed 5 bases at V and 2 bases at J, leaving 8 bases unmatched. The CDR3 here is CASSLRTGGLAGANVLTF. CDR3 nucleotides: TGTGCCAGCAGTCTCCGGACAGGGGGCTTGGCTGGGGCCAACGTCCTGACTTTC.

The rearrangement links TRBV6-1 to TRBJ1-5; TRBD1 is a possible D gene (6 bases). Germline loops: CDR1 MNHNS, CDR2 SASEGT. V was clipped by 6 bases and J by 7 bases, with 25 bases between them. This CDR3 spans 17 amino acids. For the CDR3, the DNA is TGTGCCAGCAGCAAAGATTCAGGGGTAAATCCCAAGCAGCCCCAGCATTTT. Translation gives CASSKDSGVNPKQPQHF.